These 19 T cell receptor beta chains were sequenced from one sample in a study of OX40 agonist ivuxolimab in advanced cancers. Produced via immunoSEQ multiplex PCR; TCRdb's table is partial and in-frame only. The sample has some 83,000 clones, about 89% seen once. The sequences come from CD4+ or CD8+ T cells sorted from blood, collected in a trial of the OX40 agonist ivuxolimab. The receptors shown here come from an adult with an advanced solid tumor such as melanoma, head and neck, liver or kidney cancer.

In DNA, the CDR3 is TGTGCCAGCAGCTGGACGGCCACCGGGGAGCTGTTTTTT. Amino acid sequence: CASSWTATGELFF. This chain connects TRBV7-9 to TRBJ2-2; no definite D call. CDR1 is SEHNR, CDR2 FQNEAQ, per germline (reference sequence). Deletions cut 4 bases from V and 4 bases from J, with 7 bases between. The CDR3 runs to 13 residues.

This clone was counted between two and nine times. The gene calls are TRBV4-3 and TRBJ2-3; a weak D match, TRBD2 (6 bases). This CDR3 comprises 16 residues. V shed 4 bases and J shed 0 bases, with 14 bases lying between them. The germline V gene has CDR1 LGHNA and CDR2 YSLEER. This chain's CDR3 is CASSREASQSTDTQYF. In DNA form, the CDR3 reads TGCGCCAGCAGCCGGGAGGCCAGCCAAAGCACAGATACGCAGTATTTT.

The chain has TRBV6-6 and TRBJ1-2; TRBD1 might be the D (5 bases). Germline CDR1 MNHNY, CDR2 SVGAGI (reference sequence). The length of the CDR3 is 12 residues. The V and J ends lost 4 bases and 8 bases respectively, with 11 bases between them. CDR3 region: CASSWGQGGYTF. CDR3 sequence (DNA): TGTGCCAGCAGTTGGGGCCAAGGAGGCTACACCTTC.

V is TRBV28 and J is TRBJ2-2; the D is unclear. CDR3 length: 18 residues. Germline CDR1 MDHEN, CDR2 SYDVKM. V lost 3 bases and J lost 1, with 18 bases in between. CDR3 coding DNA: TGTGCCAGCAGTTTCCTGGTCCAGGATCACCTGAACACCGGGGAGCTGTTTTTT. Residues: CASSFLVQDHLNTGELFF. Filled out from reference TRBV28 and TRBJ2-2, the complete variable domain reads DVKVTQSSRYLVKRTGEKVFLECVQDMDHENMFWYRQDPGLGLRLIYFSYDVKMKEKGDIPEGYSVSREKKERFSLILESASTNQTSMYLCASSFLVQDHLNTGELFFGEGSRLTVL.

The chain combines TRBV19 with TRBJ2-7, with D maybe TRBD1 (6 bases). Trimming pared 5 bases from V and 3 bases from J, leaving 23 bases between. Per the germline V gene, CDR1 is LNHDA and CDR2 is SQIVND (reference sequence). This CDR3 has 17 amino acids. The CDR3 DNA reads as TGTGCCAGTAGTCGCACCGGTGGTGCAGGGGCCTACTACGAGCAGTACTTC. As protein: CASSRTGGAGAYYEQYF.

The chain couples TRBV19 to TRBJ1-1; weak D call: TRBD1 (5 bases). V was cut by 5 bases and J by 4 bases, with 11 bases left in between. This CDR3 comprises 13 residues. Germline V gene data show CDR1 as LNHDA and CDR2 as SQIVND (reference sequence). The DNA of the CDR3 is TGTGCCAGTAGTGACAGTTGGGGCACTGAAGCTTTCTTT. It is translated as CASSDSWGTEAFF.

The sample holds one count of this clone. CDR3 amino acids: CASSLAGQTYNEQFF. The CDR3 DNA reads TGTGCCAGCAGCTTGGCGGGACAGACTTACAATGAGCAGTTCTTC. The V gene is TRBV7-3, the J gene TRBJ2-1; tentative D call: TRBD1 (7 bases). V lost 3 bases, J lost 4 bases, and 13 bases lay in between. The CDR3 extends over 15 amino acids. The germline V gene has CDR1 SGHTA and CDR2 FQGTGA.

This clone has just one count. This chain uses TRBV6-6 with TRBJ1-1, with TRBD1 as a possible D gene (5 bases). CDR3 length equals 15 residues. CDR1 and CDR2 (germline): MNHNY, SVGAGI (reference sequence). Trimming took off 5 bases at V and 2 bases at J, with 15 bases between the two ends. The DNA of the CDR3 is TGTGCCAGCAGTCCTCGACAGAGCTCTAACACTGAAGCTTTCTTT. Translated: CASSPRQSSNTEAFF.

The chain joins TRBV7-6 to TRBJ2-3; the match to TRBD2 covers 8 bases. J lost 5 bases, V lost 3 bases, and 13 bases had no gene match. Germline CDR1 and CDR2: SGHVS and FNYEAQ. This CDR3 comprises 17 residues. The DNA of the CDR3 is TGTGCCAGCAGCTTCCCTGTCGAGCGGGGGTCCGAAGATACGCAGTATTTT. Amino acids: CASSFPVERGSEDTQYF. Looking up the rest from reference TRBV7-6 and TRBJ2-3 gives the full variable domain: GAGVSQSPRYKVTKRGQDVALRCDPISGHVSLYWYRQALGQGPEFLTYFNYEAQQDKSGLPNDRFSAERPEGSISTLTIQRTEQRDSAMYRCASSFPVERGSEDTQYFGPGTRLTVL.

The chain combines TRBV7-9 with TRBJ2-7; no clear D. The V end lost 3 bases, the J end lost 2 bases, and 26 bases lay between the germline ends. Germline lookup yields CDR1 SEHNR and CDR2 FQNEAQ (reference sequence). The CDR3 is 19 amino acids. CDR3 sequence: CASSLGFGPDQQIPYEQYF. The CDR3 DNA follows: TGTGCCAGCAGCTTGGGATTTGGTCCCGACCAACAAATTCCCTACGAGCAGTACTTC.

The chain has TRBV28 and TRBJ2-7; D not resolved. This CDR3 spans 12 amino acids. V lost 6 bases to trimming and J lost 4 bases, with 10 bases between them. Germline V gene sequence: CDR1 MDHEN, CDR2 SYDVKM. This CDR3 reads CASSLNQYEQYF. CDR3 nucleotide sequence: TGTGCCAGCAGCCTGAACCAATACGAGCAGTACTTC.

The chain uses TRBV11-3 and TRBJ2-1; tentatively, D is TRBD2 (5 bases). V lost 0 bases to trimming and J lost 11 bases, with 8 bases between them. This CDR3 has 12 residues. Germline assignment: CDR1 SGHNT and CDR2 YENEEA. The CDR3 reads CASSLDRGKQFF. The CDR3 region has the DNA TGTGCCAGCAGCTTAGATAGAGGGAAGCAGTTCTTC.

The chain joins TRBV27 to TRBJ2-3, with TRBD2 as a possible D gene (6 bases). Germline assignment: CDR1 MNHEY and CDR2 SMNVEV (reference sequence). This CDR3 has 17 residues. V gave up 4 bases and J gave up 0 bases, with 17 bases separating them. The CDR3 reads CASSSPGRLLSTDTQYF. The CDR3 nucleotides are TGTGCCAGCAGTTCCCCGGGGAGGCTCCTTAGCACAGATACGCAGTATTTT.

The J gene is TRBJ2-5, the V gene TRBV5-4, with D maybe TRBD2 (6 bases). V was trimmed by 0 bases and J by 4 bases, leaving 10 bases between them. This CDR3 spans 14 amino acids. Looked up from germline, CDR1 is SGHNT and CDR2 is YYREEE (reference sequence). The CDR3 DNA reads as TGTGCCAGCAGCTTGGTCCGGGGAGGAGAGACCCAGTACTTC. Protein: CASSLVRGGETQYF.

This sequence joins TRBV15 and TRBJ1-5; D gene ambiguous. The CDR3 is 15 residues long. V was shortened by 1 base and J by 4 bases, with 11 bases between the two germline ends. The germline CDR1 and CDR2 sequences are LNHNV and YYDKDF (reference sequence). CDR3 sequence (DNA): TGTGCCACCAGCAGAGGCGGGGTTGGTAATCAGCCCCAGCATTTT. It specifies CATSRGGVGNQPQHF.

The chain joins TRBV5-5 to TRBJ1-2; 7 bases match TRBD1. The CDR3 runs 14 residues. Germline trimming cut 6 bases from V and 3 bases from J; bases unmatched to any gene: 8. From germline, CDR1 is SGHKS and CDR2 YYEKEE (reference sequence). CDR3 loop: CASNVDRDHYGYTF. CDR3 nucleotide sequence: TGTGCCAGCAACGTAGACAGGGATCACTATGGCTACACCTTC.

This rearrangement joins TRBV7-2 to TRBJ1-1; weak D call: TRBD1 (6 bases). Trimming left V 5 bases short and J 3 bases short, with 13 bases between. This CDR3 is built from 14 residues. Germline V CDR1 and CDR2: SGHTA, FQGNSA. The CDR3 DNA follows: TGTGCCAGCAGCGTATACAGGGATCACACTGAAGCTTTCTTT. As protein: CASSVYRDHTEAFF.

This clone has only one observation. The rearrangement links TRBV5-6 to TRBJ1-1, with D possibly TRBD1 on 6 matching bases. Germline V lookup: CDR1 SGHDT, CDR2 YYEEEE. Trimming removed 2 bases at V and 1 base at J, with 9 bases between. The CDR3 sequence is 14 residues long. The CDR3 spells CASSFSDRNTEAFF. The CDR3 DNA sequence: TGTGCCAGCAGCTTTTCGGACAGGAACACTGAAGCTTTCTTT. Supplemented by reference TRBV5-6 and TRBJ1-1, the full variable domain reads DAGVTQSPTHLIKTRGQQVTLRCSPKSGHDTVSWYQQALGQGPQFIFQYYEEEERQRGNFPDRFSGHQFPNYSSELNVNALLLGDSALYLCASSFSDRNTEAFFGQGTRLTVV.

The chain employs TRBV6-6 and TRBJ2-7; TRBD1 agrees at 9 bases. Germline CDR1 MNHNY, CDR2 SVGAGI (reference sequence). V lost 5 bases and J lost 2; bases outside the gene matches: 7. This CDR3 has 15 residues. In nucleotides, the CDR3 is TGTGCCAGCAGTCGCGCCGGGACAGGGACCTACGAGCAGTACTTC. This gives the protein CASSRAGTGTYEQYF.